This T cell receptor beta chain was identified in a study of blood T cell repertoires in COVID-19. Study-level information: The study drew acute and convalescent COVID-19 samples from the United States, Italy and Spain.

CDR3 length: 16 amino acids. Under the authors' procedure: Nucleated cell counts were estimated from reference gene primer amplification. Data came from immunoSEQ multiplex PCR; TCRdb stores just in-frame clones and leaves some out. Clone size and V and J calls were adopted from that table, with D and trimming inferred from the DNA. The repertoire has a few hundred thousand clones, approximately 88% of them found once; the top ten carry more than 1%. This clone was counted between two and nine times. The receptor comes from a man aged 40-50 years with acute or convalescent COVID-19. The sequencing input was peripheral blood. This sequence joins TRBV21-1 and TRBJ2-7; the DNA was not compared with TRBD2, the D call given in the table. TRBV21-1 is given as a pseudogene. CDR3 sequence: CASSKVITEGDSSWRF. Written as DNA, the CDR3 is TGTGCCAGCAGCAAAGTGATCACGGAGGGCGACAGCAGTTGGAGGTTC.